These T cell receptor beta chains were read from a single sample in a study of type 1 regulatory T cells. From the reads, TCRdb called clonotypes with MiXCR, one entry per CDR3 protein. This table has about 24,000 distinct CDR3 sequences, less than 50% appearing once. No antigen has been identified for these receptors. Input material: cultured T cells, either the whole culture or a sorted T cell fraction (not recorded which). All receptors derive from a human donor in good health. The CDR3 runs from the conserved cysteine through the conserved F or W. Fields, in order: J gene, D gene, clone size, V gene, CDR3 length, CDR3 DNA, CDR3 protein. D genes are given only for firm matches. Only some rows state a clone size, as once, few, many or a class for expanded clones.

TRBJ1-3	NA	NA	TRBV6-2/TRBV6-3	14	TGTGCCAGCGGAGGGGTTCTTGGCGGAAACACCATATATTTT	CASGGVLGGNTIYF
TRBJ1-1	NA	NA	TRBV6-1	15	TGTGCCAGCAGTCGATCTGGCTACATGAACACTGAAGCTTTCTTT	CASSRSGYMNTEAFF
TRBJ2-3	NA	few	TRBV2	14	TGTGCCAGCAAGAGGAGGGGCGCGGCAGATACGCAGTATTTT	CASKRRGAADTQYF
TRBJ1-5	TRBD1	NA	TRBV20-1	15	TGCAGTGCTAGAAGGCAGGGGGATGGCAATCAGCCCCAGCATTTT	CSARRQGDGNQPQHF
TRBJ2-7	NA	NA	TRBV12-3/TRBV12-4	15	TGTGCCAGCAGACCAGGGGCAGGGAGGTCCTACGAGCAGTACTTC	CASRPGAGRSYEQYF
TRBJ1-1	TRBD1	many	TRBV7-2	16	TGTGCCAGCAGCTTAGGACAGGGCTTAGGGAACACTGAAGCTTTCTTT	CASSLGQGLGNTEAFF
TRBJ1-1	NA	few	TRBV3-1	17	TGTGCCAGCAGCCCACAAGAAAGGACAGCTCCGAACACTGAAGCTTTCTTT	CASSPQERTAPNTEAFF
TRBJ1-2	NA	NA	TRBV9	14	TGTGCCAGCAGCGCCTCCCCACTGTTCTATGGCTACACCTTC	CASSASPLFYGYTF
TRBJ2-1	TRBD2	NA	TRBV6-5	16	TGTGCCAGCAGTTACTCGACTAGCGTCCCTGACAATGAGCAGTTCTTC	CASSYSTSVPDNEQFF
TRBJ1-1	NA	few	TRBV7-2	17	TGTGCCAGCAGCTTAGTGGGGATTGGTGGGGGGTACGGTGAAGCTTTCTTT	CASSLVGIGGGYGEAFF
TRBJ1-1	NA	once	TRBV7-2	15	TGTGCCAGCAGCTTATTCGCGGGCCTGAACACTGAAGCTTTCTTT	CASSLFAGLNTEAFF
TRBJ2-1	TRBD2	NA	TRBV7-2	16	TGTGCCAGCAGCCCTTCACTAGCGGGGGGGCACTATGAGCAGTTCTTC	CASSPSLAGGHYEQFF
TRBJ2-2	NA	NA	TRBV20-1	15	TGCAGTGCTAGGGTTACGGGTGCGAACACCGGGGTGCTGTTTTTT	CSARVTGANTGVLFF
TRBJ1-6	NA	NA	TRBV20-1	16	TGCAGTGCTAGAAACTCGGGAAACTTACTTAGTTCACCCCTCCACTTT	CSARNSGNLLSSPLHF
TRBJ1-5	NA	NA	TRBV5-6	18	TGTGCCATCAAGACTGGGGACTCCACGAGTTGGGGCAATCAGCCCCAGCATTTT	CAIKTGDSTSWGNQPQHF
TRBJ1-1	TRBD1	NA	TRBV7-9	15	TGTGCCAGCAGCTTAGTCAGGGGGGGAATTGGTGAAGCTTTCTTT	CASSLVRGGIGEAFF
TRBJ1-4	NA	NA	TRBV2	11	TGTGCCAGCAGTGAACCGTTGAAACTGTTTTTT	CASSEPLKLFF
TRBJ1-3	NA	few	TRBV12-3/TRBV12-4	15	TGTGCCAGCAGTGACCGACAAACCTCTGGAAACACCATATATTTT	CASSDRQTSGNTIYF
TRBJ2-3	NA	NA	TRBV24-1	14	TGTGCCACCAGTGATCGCTCAAGCACAGATACGCAGTATTTT	CATSDRSSTDTQYF
TRBJ2-7	TRBD2	NA	TRBV10-3	15	TGTGCCATCAGTGGAAGACTAGCGAGGGTCTACGAGCAGTACTTC	CAISGRLARVYEQYF
TRBJ2-7	NA	NA	TRBV5-4	14	TGTGCCAGCAGCTTGGGTGGGAGCTCCTACGAGCAGTACTTC	CASSLGGSSYEQYF
TRBJ2-1	NA	NA	TRBV28	14	TGTGCCAGCAGTAACCCAGTCTCCTACAATGAGCAGTTCTTC	CASSNPVSYNEQFF
TRBJ2-1	TRBD2	NA	TRBV3-1	15	TGTGCCAGCAGCCAAGGGCGGGGGGGCCTCAATGAGCAGTTCTTC	CASSQGRGGLNEQFF
TRBJ2-2	TRBD2	few	TRBV7-2	15	TGTGCCAGCAGCGGTAGCGGGGGGGCCCCCGGGGAGCTGTTTTTT	CASSGSGGAPGELFF
TRBJ2-7	NA	NA	TRBV5-1	11	TGCGCCAGCAGCTTGTTGGAGGCCCTGTACTTC	CASSLLEALYF
TRBJ1-3	NA	few	TRBV12-3/TRBV12-4	14	TGTGCCAGCAGACTAACAGGGACTGGAAACACCATATATTTT	CASRLTGTGNTIYF
TRBJ2-7	TRBD1	few	TRBV18	16	TGTGCCAGCTCACCAATTCGGGACAGGAGCTCCTACGAGCAGTACTTC	CASSPIRDRSSYEQYF
TRBJ1-5	NA	NA	TRBV18	15	TGTGCCAGCTCACCACCGAACGACGGGGGGCAGCCCCAGCATTTT	CASSPPNDGGQPQHF
TRBJ2-7	NA	few	TRBV20-1	14	TGCAGTGCTATTCGGGACCCCAGGGGGGGCGAGCAGTACTTC	CSAIRDPRGGEQYF
TRBJ1-2	TRBD1	few	TRBV7-3	15	TGTGCCAGCAGCTTAGATGGGACAGGGGTCTATGGCTACACCTTC	CASSLDGTGVYGYTF
TRBJ1-2	NA	NA	TRBV6-5	13	TGTGCCAGCAGGCTTACCGGGACTCGGGGCTACACCTTC	CASRLTGTRGYTF
TRBJ1-1	TRBD1	many	TRBV5-8	14	TGTGCCAGCAGCCGGGACAGGGACCCCGGGGAAGCTTTCTTT	CASSRDRDPGEAFF
TRBJ1-2	NA	NA	TRBV19	14	TGTGCCAGTAGTATAGCGGTGACGGCCTATGGCTACACCTTC	CASSIAVTAYGYTF
TRBJ2-3	NA	many	TRBV11-2	15	TGTGCCAGCAGCTTGCGACAGTTGCTCACAGATACGCAGTATTTT	CASSLRQLLTDTQYF
TRBJ2-7	TRBD2	once	TRBV5-1	15	TGCGCCAGCAGCTTCCAAGCGGGGAGGACCTACGAGCAGTACTTC	CASSFQAGRTYEQYF
TRBJ2-1	TRBD1	NA	TRBV20-1	13	TGCAGTGCCCTTCCTGACAGGGTATATGAGCAGTTCTTC	CSALPDRVYEQFF
TRBJ2-4	NA	NA	TRBV7-9	15	TGTGCCAGCAGCTTAGGTGGGAGAGACAAAAACATTCAGTACTTC	CASSLGGRDKNIQYF
TRBJ1-1	NA	many	TRBV28	15	TGTGCCAGCAGTGTACCGGGGCGGCGTGGCACTGAAGCTTTCTTT	CASSVPGRRGTEAFF
TRBJ2-7	NA	few	TRBV11-3	17	TGTGCCAGCAGCTTACGACCGACGGGGGTAAACTACGGGGGGCAGTACTTC	CASSLRPTGVNYGGQYF
TRBJ1-2	NA	NA	TRBV5-1	14	TGCGCCAGCAGCTTGGCCGGGCTGAACTATGGCTACACCTTC	CASSLAGLNYGYTF
TRBJ1-1	NA	medium-sized	TRBV13	15	TGTGCCAGCAGCCTCGCCAGGAGAATGAACACTGAAGCTTTCTTT	CASSLARRMNTEAFF
TRBJ2-5	NA	NA	TRBV5-1	14	TGCGCCAGCAGCGCGGACAGTCACAAAGAGACCCAGTACTTC	CASSADSHKETQYF